Below, one T cell receptor (beta chain) is given with its context. The CDR3 loop spans 17 amino acids. Germline V gene data show CDR1 as ENHRY and CDR2 as SYGVKD. These data come from a study of T cells expressing NK-cell markers. About the study: It was from sorted CD3+CD56+NKG2C+, CD3+CD56+NKG2C- and CD3+CD56-NKG2C+ T cells that TCR beta repertoires came.

Each CDR3 protein gets one entry in TCRdb, which reprocessed the 5' RACE reads and gives no DNA. The sample has roughly 180,000 distinct CDR3 sequences. The sequenced material came from blood T cells: a sorted CD56 or NKG2C T cell subset, CD4+ or CD8+ T cells, or bulk PBMC T cells (not recorded which). This TCR derives from a man aged 18-75 years in good health. The chain has TRBV10-3 and TRBJ2-1. The chain's CDR3 is CAISESKVTMGRNEQFF.